The 2 T cell receptor beta chains below were found in one sample sequenced in a study of shared clonotypes between healthy human individuals. Sequencing used immunoSEQ multiplex PCR; TCRdb keeps in-frame clones, though not all of them. The profile shows hundreds of thousands of clones, 80% to 90% of them singletons. The sample was memory CD8+ T cells sorted from blood. The subset is: CD45RO+ cells pooled with CCR7-negative TemRA cells. The source is a young man in good health.

The chain is built from TRBV6-1 and TRBJ2-1, with D perhaps given as TRBD1 or TRBD2 (5 bases each). The CDR3 extends over 16 amino acids. The ends were cut back, 4 bases at V and 2 bases at J, with 15 bases in the middle. Germline CDR1 reads MNHNS; CDR2 reads SASEGT. This CDR3 reads CASSGIRRDAYNEQFF. CDR3 DNA: TGTGCCAGCAGTGGGATACGACGGGACGCCTACAATGAGCAGTTCTTC.

This chain's CDR3 is CASSPTGYEQYF. CDR3 DNA: TGTGCCAGCAGCCCCACAGGCTACGAGCAGTACTTC. The chain has TRBV5-5 and TRBJ2-7, with D possibly TRBD1 on 5 matching bases. V lost 4 bases and J lost 3, with 8 bases in between. Germline lookup yields CDR1 SGHKS and CDR2 YYEKEE (reference sequence). CDR3 size: 12 residues. Combining the CDR3 with reference TRBV5-5 and TRBJ2-7 gives the whole variable domain DAGVTQSPTHLIKTRGQQVTLRCSPISGHKSVSWYQQVLGQGPQFIFQYYEKEERGRGNFPDRFSARQFPNYSSELNVNALLLGDSALYLCASSPTGYEQYFGPGTRLTVT.